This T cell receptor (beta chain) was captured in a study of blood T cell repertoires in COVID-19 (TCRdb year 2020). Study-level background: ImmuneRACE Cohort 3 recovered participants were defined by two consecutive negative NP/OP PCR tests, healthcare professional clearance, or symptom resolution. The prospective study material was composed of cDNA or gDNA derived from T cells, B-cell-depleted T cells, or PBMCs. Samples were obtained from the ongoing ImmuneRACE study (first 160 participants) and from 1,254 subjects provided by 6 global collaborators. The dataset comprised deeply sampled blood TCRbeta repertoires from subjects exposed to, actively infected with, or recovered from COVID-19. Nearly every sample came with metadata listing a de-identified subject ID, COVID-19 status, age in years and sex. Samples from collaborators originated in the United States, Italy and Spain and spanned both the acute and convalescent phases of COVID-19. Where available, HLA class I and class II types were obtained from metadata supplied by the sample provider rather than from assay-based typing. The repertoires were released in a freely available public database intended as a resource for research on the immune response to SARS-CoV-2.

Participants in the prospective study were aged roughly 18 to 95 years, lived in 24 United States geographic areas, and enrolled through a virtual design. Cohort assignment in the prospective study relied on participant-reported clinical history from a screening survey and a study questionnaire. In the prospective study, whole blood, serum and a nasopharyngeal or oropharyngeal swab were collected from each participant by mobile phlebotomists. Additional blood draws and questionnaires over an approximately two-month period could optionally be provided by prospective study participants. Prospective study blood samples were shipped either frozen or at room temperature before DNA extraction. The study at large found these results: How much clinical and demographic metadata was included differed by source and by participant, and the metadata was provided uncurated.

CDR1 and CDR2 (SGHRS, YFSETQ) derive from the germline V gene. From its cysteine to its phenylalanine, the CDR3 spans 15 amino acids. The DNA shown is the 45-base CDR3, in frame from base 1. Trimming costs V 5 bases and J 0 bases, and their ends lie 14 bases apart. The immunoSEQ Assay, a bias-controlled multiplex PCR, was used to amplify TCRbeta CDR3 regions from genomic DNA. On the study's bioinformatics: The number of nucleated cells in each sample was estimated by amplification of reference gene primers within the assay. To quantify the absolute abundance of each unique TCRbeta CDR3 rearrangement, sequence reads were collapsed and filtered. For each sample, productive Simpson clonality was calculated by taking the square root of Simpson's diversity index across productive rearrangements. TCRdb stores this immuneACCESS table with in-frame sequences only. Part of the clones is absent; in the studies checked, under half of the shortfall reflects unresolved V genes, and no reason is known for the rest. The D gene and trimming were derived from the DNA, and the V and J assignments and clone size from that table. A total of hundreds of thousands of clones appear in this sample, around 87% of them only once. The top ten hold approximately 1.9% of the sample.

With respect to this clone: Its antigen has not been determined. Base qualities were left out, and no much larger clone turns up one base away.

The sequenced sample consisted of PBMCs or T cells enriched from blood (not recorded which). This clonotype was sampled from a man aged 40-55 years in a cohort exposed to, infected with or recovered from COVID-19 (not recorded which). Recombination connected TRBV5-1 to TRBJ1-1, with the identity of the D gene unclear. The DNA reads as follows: TGCGCCAGCAGAGTCACATCGTACATGAACACTGAAGCTTTCTTT. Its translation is CASRVTSYMNTEAFF.